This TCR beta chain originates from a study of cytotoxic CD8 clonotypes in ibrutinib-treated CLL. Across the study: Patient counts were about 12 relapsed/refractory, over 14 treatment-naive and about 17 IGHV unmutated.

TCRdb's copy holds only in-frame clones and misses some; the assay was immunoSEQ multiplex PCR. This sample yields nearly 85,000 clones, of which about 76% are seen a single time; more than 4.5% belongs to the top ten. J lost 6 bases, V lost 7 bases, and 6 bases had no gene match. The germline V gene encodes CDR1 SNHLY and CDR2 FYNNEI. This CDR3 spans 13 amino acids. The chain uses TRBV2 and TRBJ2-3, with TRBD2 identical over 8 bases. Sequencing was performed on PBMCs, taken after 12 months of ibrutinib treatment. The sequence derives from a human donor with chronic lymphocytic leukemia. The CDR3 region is CASTREGGDTQYF. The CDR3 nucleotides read TGTGCCAGCACCCGGGAGGGGGGGGATACGCAGTATTTT.